This T cell receptor (beta chain) stems from a study of blood T cell repertoires in COVID-19. Turning to the study itself: The samples span acute and convalescent COVID-19 from the United States, Italy and Spain. The analysed material was cDNA or gDNA that came from T cells, B-cell-depleted T cells, or PBMCs.

Per the germline V gene, CDR1 is SGHNT and CDR2 is YYREEE (reference sequence). The CDR3 runs to 13 residues. Trimming cost V 4 bases and J 8 bases; bases outside gene matches: 8. In the study's own analysis: How many nucleated cells were present was estimated from reference gene primer amplification. The assay was immunoSEQ multiplex PCR, and TCRdb's table has in-frame clones only and misses some. That table furnishes V, J and clone size, whereas the DNA furnished D and trimming. Among approximately 300,000 clones listed, roughly 80% were seen once. The Seattle patients joined while their infection was active and were tracked longitudinally afterward.

The chain uses TRBV5-4 and TRBJ1-2, with TRBD1 matching over 7 bases. This sequence was found in a person aged 65-85 years with COVID-19, enrolled during active disease. Sequenced sample: peripheral blood. CDR3 sequence: CASSLQGPGGYTF. Here the CDR3 DNA reads TGTGCCAGCAGCCTACAGGGGCCCGGAGGCTACACCTTC.